This T cell receptor (beta chain) came from a study of blood T cell repertoires in COVID-19. Study background: T cells, B-cell-depleted T cells, or PBMCs provided the cDNA or gDNA that served as material.

V trimming: 4 bases; J trimming: 1 base; junction bases outside the gene matches: 6. The CDR3 sequence is 16 residues long. The germline CDR1 and CDR2 sequences are KGHDR and SFDVKD. The repertoire was sequenced with immunoSEQ multiplex PCR; TCRdb's copy has only in-frame clones and lacks some. The sample includes over 150,000 clones, around 83% of them seen just once. Sequenced material: peripheral blood. This clonotype originated in a man aged 45-65 years with active or convalescent COVID-19. The genes are TRBV24-1 and TRBJ2-1; 7 bases align to TRBD2. The CDR3 loop is CATSETRGSSYNEQFF. In DNA, the CDR3 is TGTGCCACCAGTGAGACTCGCGGGAGTTCCTACAATGAGCAGTTCTTC.